This passage covers 8 T cell receptor beta chains from one sample sequenced in a study of technical replicates of blood from a handful of donors. Profiled with immunoSEQ multiplex PCR; TCRdb holds only in-frame clones, not every one. This table has 75,000 to 100,000 clones, 90% to 95% appearing once. The specimen was T cells isolated from PBMCs. All receptors come from a human donor in good health.

This sequence joins TRBV28 and TRBJ1-5, with TRBD1 as a possible D gene (6 bases). Germline lookup yields CDR1 MDHEN and CDR2 SYDVKM. The CDR3 loop spans 17 amino acids. V lost 6 bases and J 0 bases, leaving 18 bases between the germline ends. The CDR3 spells CASSPRSGDNSNQPQHF. For the CDR3, the DNA is TGTGCCAGCAGCCCCCGTTCAGGGGATAATAGCAATCAGCCCCAGCATTTT.

The chain carries TRBV19 and TRBJ2-3; TRBD2 might be the D (6 bases). The ends were cut back, 3 bases at V and 7 bases at J, with 11 bases in the middle. This CDR3 comprises 13 residues. Germline V CDR1 and CDR2: LNHDA, SQIVND (reference sequence). As DNA, the CDR3 is TGTGCCAGTAGTATGGGCGGGACGAATACGCAGTATTTT. This gives the protein CASSMGGTNTQYF. Using reference TRBV19 and TRBJ2-3 for the parts outside the CDR3, the full variable domain is DGGITQSPKYLFRKEGQNVTLSCEQNLNHDAMYWYRQDPGQGLRLIYYSQIVNDFQKGDIAEGYSVSREKKESFPLTVTSAQKNPTAFYLCASSMGGTNTQYFGPGTRLTVL.

The J gene is TRBJ2-3, the V gene TRBV27; 9 nucleotides match TRBD2. Per the germline V gene, CDR1 is MNHEY and CDR2 is SMNVEV (reference sequence). With 4 bases clipped from V and 3 bases from J, the junction kept 5 bases outside the gene matches. The CDR3 is made up of 15 amino acids. The CDR3: CASSYAGGLTDTQYF. For the CDR3, the DNA is TGTGCCAGCAGTTATGCGGGAGGGTTGACAGATACGCAGTATTTT.

V is TRBV7-2 and J is TRBJ2-3; 11 bases fit TRBD2. The CDR3 is made up of 16 amino acids. Germline V gene data show CDR1 as SGHTA and CDR2 as FQGNSA. V lost 4 bases to trimming and J lost 4 bases; unmatched junction nucleotides: 7. CDR3 DNA sequence: TGTGCCAGCAGCTCCTTAGCGGGAGGGCCCCCAGATACGCAGTATTTT. Translating gives CASSSLAGGPPDTQYF.

This sequence joins TRBV30 and TRBJ1-5, with TRBD1 as a possible D gene (6 bases). The germline V and J ends were trimmed by 0 bases and 0 bases, with 9 bases remaining between them. Germline V gives CDR1 GTSNPN, CDR2 SVGIG (reference sequence). This CDR3 spans 15 amino acids. CDR3 in amino acids: CAWSVQGNSNQPQHF. The CDR3 region has the DNA TGTGCCTGGAGTGTACAGGGCAATAGCAATCAGCCCCAGCATTTT.

The V call is TRBV6-1, the J call TRBJ2-1; possible D gene TRBD1, 6 bases. Germline-derived CDR1 and CDR2 are MNHNS and SASEGT. Trimming removed 4 bases from V and 6 bases from J, with 10 bases in between. The CDR3 totals 13 residues. CDR3 sequence: CASSGQGFNEQFF. As DNA, the CDR3 is TGTGCCAGCAGTGGGCAGGGGTTCAATGAGCAGTTCTTC.

V is TRBV7-9 and J is TRBJ2-1; 8 bases match TRBD2. Trimming took 6 bases from V and 0 from J; bases not matched to a gene: 7. CDR3 length equals 16 residues. CDR1 and CDR2 from the germline V gene are SEHNR and FQNEAQ (reference sequence). CDR3 loop: CASSPPSGRSYNEQFF. The CDR3 DNA reads TGTGCCAGCAGTCCCCCTAGCGGGCGCTCCTACAATGAGCAGTTCTTC.

The V call is TRBV28, the J call TRBJ1-5; 11 positions match TRBD1. Germline CDR1 MDHEN, CDR2 SYDVKM. This CDR3 comprises 17 residues. V lost 5 bases and J lost 2; bases outside the gene matches: 8. The CDR3 protein is CASSPWTGGIGNQPQHF. CDR3 bases: TGTGCCAGCAGTCCTTGGACAGGGGGCATTGGCAATCAGCCCCAGCATTTT.